The sequence of this T cell receptor beta chain was determined in a study of OX40 agonist ivuxolimab in advanced cancers. For the study in its entirety: Ivuxolimab was a fully human IgG2 agonistic monoclonal antibody targeting the costimulatory receptor OX40 (CD134). Intravenous ivuxolimab was administered to patients every 2 weeks at six dose levels: 0.01, 0.1, 0.3, 1.5, 3 and 10 mg/kg. Of the roughly 50 dose-escalation patients, hepatocellular carcinoma was present in roughly 19, melanoma in roughly 15, renal cell carcinoma in 9 and head and neck cancer in 9. In the dose-escalation cohort, 70% to 90% of patients were male, and the mean age was 60 years with a range of 23 to 79. Prior anti-PD-1, anti-PD-L1 or anti-CTLA-4 therapy was permitted, and checkpoint inhibitors had been received by about 37% of dose-escalation patients. Partial responses occurred in three dose-escalation patients: two with cutaneous melanoma and one with hepatocellular carcinoma. Peripheral TCRbeta sequencing was intended to test whether TCR sequence diversity was altered and clonal T-cell expansion was caused by ivuxolimab. The paper reports the monotherapy dose-escalation portion (N of about 50 patients) of the phase I ivuxolimab trial.

Taken from the germline V gene, the CDR1 and CDR2 loops are KGHSH and LQKENI. At the junction V is shortened by 2 bases and J by 4 bases, with 9 bases in between. Including cysteine and phenylalanine, the CDR3 has 14 amino acids. Only the CDR3 portion is preserved as DNA: 42 bases, with reading frame beginning at the first base. To note about this clone: The antigen this receptor binds is unknown. No much larger clonotype is one base removed from it; base qualities were not supplied.

Genomic DNA was isolated from the sorted cells so that the TCRbeta CDR3 region could be sequenced. The immunoSEQ Assay was used for sequencing of TCRbeta CDR3 regions. Held by TCRdb, this immuneACCESS table contains in-frame sequences only and omits some clones. Under half of the omission traces to an unresolved V gene where checked; the cause of the rest is unknown. The sample table records some 74,000 clones; approximately 89% of these occur just once. Approximately 0.99% of the sample is taken by the ten largest. Patients with a history of autoimmune disease or receiving systemic immunosuppression were excluded from the trial. Peripheral blood for TCR sequencing was collected from all dose cohorts at baseline, on cycle 4 day 1, and on cycle 7 day 1. The samples were drawn from a first-in-human, open-label, multicenter phase I dose-escalation trial of ivuxolimab. Adults with locally advanced or metastatic head and neck squamous cell, hepatocellular, melanoma or renal cell carcinoma were enrolled in the trial. Before TCR sequencing, CD4+ and CD8+ T cells were separately sorted from peripheral blood.

The paper's findings and limits, for the study overall: Low levels of normalized T-cell clonal expansion were also seen in some patients who did not respond. After ivuxolimab, more expanded clones were found on average in CD8+ T cells than in CD4+ T cells. At doses from 0.1 to 3.0 mg/kg, clonal expansion was seen in both CD4+ and CD8+ blood T cells between baseline and week 6. The antigen specificity of the peripheral T cells that underwent clonal expansion was not determined. In partial responders in the 0.1-3.0 mg/kg groups, normalized peripheral clonal expansion was found to be among the lowest, especially among CD8+ T cells.

The material sequenced was CD4+ or CD8+ T cells sorted from blood, taken in a trial of the OX40 agonist ivuxolimab. This TCR came from an adult with an advanced solid tumor such as melanoma, head and neck, liver or kidney cancer. The rearrangement joined TRBV18 to TRBJ1-5; the D gene assignment is ambiguous. The CDR3 has the sequence CASSPSTENQPQHF. The DNA sequence is given as TGTGCCAGCTCACCAAGTACAGAGAATCAGCCCCAGCATTTT.